This T cell receptor beta chain was sequenced in a study of cytomegalovirus exposure and HLA in healthy donors. Across the whole study: In a previous analysis, 120 million or so unique TCR beta sequences were found from 150 million to 200 million T cells.

The CDR3 is 13 residues long. V lost 1 base and J 3 bases, leaving 6 bases between the germline ends. Germline V gene lookup returns CDR1 SGHTA and CDR2 FQGNSA. This clone was detected only a few times. No antigen is known for it. The PCR employed 60 Vbeta primers together with 13 Jbeta primers. Clones were read by immunoSEQ multiplex PCR, and TCRdb kept only the in-frame ones, dropping some. The data contain about 270,000 clones, roughly 85% of them singletons. Study-wide findings and caveats: For most TCR sequences rarity was the rule, although some public TCRs occurred in many donors. HLA alleles were associated with roughly 15,000 TCR beta sequences in a later analysis at 0.05 false discovery rate.

The TCR sequence derives from a middle-aged man in good health and CMV-seropositive. The chain links TRBV7-2 to TRBJ2-5, with D unclear. Sequenced material: PBMCs. Here the CDR3 reads CASSLGQEETQYF. CDR3 sequence (DNA): TGTGCCAGCAGCTTAGGCCAGGAAGAGACCCAGTACTTC.